The rows below give T cell receptor beta chains drawn from one sample of a study of beta chain features in type 1 diabetes. Some clones are missing from TCRdb's copy, which holds only in-frame ones; the method was immunoSEQ multiplex PCR. The table lists a few hundred thousand clones, 30% of them singletons. The material sequenced was naive CD4+ T cells from blood. The receptors shown here come from a man aged 18 to 29 in good health. The CDR3 runs from the conserved cysteine through the conserved F or W. The order of the fields is clone size, V gene, D gene, J gene, CDR3 DNA, CDR3 protein. The D gene is left open where the match is weak. The size entry is marked missing in some rows and otherwise reads once, few, many or a size class.

>NA|TRBV18|NA|TRBJ2-1
TGTGCCAGCTCACCACCCTCAGGGGAGGAGCAGTTCTTC
CASSPPSGEEQFF
>few|TRBV7-2|NA|TRBJ2-3
TGTGCCAGCAGCTTAGGCCTAGCCAGCTCAGATACGCAGTATTTT
CASSLGLASSDTQYF
>NA|TRBV5-8|NA|TRBJ2-7
TGTGCCAGCAGCCTCTCCCCGGGGGCGGAGCAGTACTTC
CASSLSPGAEQYF
>NA|TRBV29-1|NA|TRBJ2-7
TGCAGCGTTGGTCTTTCGACGATATACGAGCAGTACTTC
CSVGLSTIYEQYF
>NA|TRBV5-1|NA|TRBJ2-7
TGCGCCAGCAGCTTGGGGCACGAGCAGTACTTC
CASSLGHEQYF
>NA|TRBV30|NA|TRBJ1-1
TGTGCCTGGAAGCAGGGGATCGGCACTGAAGCTTTCTTT
CAWKQGIGTEAFF
>NA|TRBV7-3|NA|TRBJ2-1
TGTGCCAGCAGCTTAAATGGGAGAGGCTCCTACAATGAGCAGTTCTTC
CASSLNGRGSYNEQFF
>few|TRBV4-3|TRBD2|TRBJ2-3
TGCGCCAGCAGCCTCGCGGGAGCCACAGATACGCAGTATTTT
CASSLAGATDTQYF
>few|TRBV18|TRBD1|TRBJ1-2
TGTGCCAGCTCACCAGGACAGGGCTTAACCTTC
CASSPGQGLTF
>NA|TRBV2|NA|TRBJ1-2
TGTGCCAGCAGTTTGGGACGGAACTATGGCTACACCTTC
CASSLGRNYGYTF
>NA|TRBV19|NA|TRBJ2-1
TGTGCCAGTAGTATTGGTGGAGCTTACAATGAGCAGTTCTTC
CASSIGGAYNEQFF
>few|TRBV30|NA|TRBJ2-7
TGTGCCTGGGGGGACATTATCTACGAGCAGTACTTC
CAWGDIIYEQYF
>few|TRBV7-9|NA|TRBJ2-7
TGTGCCAGCAGCTTAGGCATCTCGATGGACCACGAGCAGTACTTC
CASSLGISMDHEQYF
>NA|TRBV4-1|NA|TRBJ2-5
TGCGCCAGCAGCTCCCTTGGGGGTCGGGAGACCCAGTACTTC
CASSSLGGRETQYF
>few|TRBV20-1|NA|TRBJ1-1
TGCAGTGCAGCGCGCATTGGGGCTTTCTTT
CSAARIGAFF
>few|TRBV5-1|NA|TRBJ2-6
TGCGCCAGCAGCCCAACAGGTTACGGGGCCAACGTCCTGACTTTC
CASSPTGYGANVLTF
>many|TRBV18|NA|TRBJ2-1
TGTGCCAGCTCGCCCCCCGCGGCCGCCTACAATGAGCAGTTCTTC
CASSPPAAAYNEQFF
>few|TRBV25-1|NA|TRBJ2-5
TGTGCCAGCAGGGATGACCAGGCCCAGTACTTC
CASRDDQAQYF
>NA|TRBV20-1|NA|TRBJ2-1
TGCAGTGCTCCTACCTACAATGAGCAGTTCTTC
CSAPTYNEQFF
>NA|TRBV5-6|NA|TRBJ2-7
TGTGCCAGCAGCTTGGCCGCCAGAACCTACGAGCAGTACTTC
CASSLAARTYEQYF
>NA|TRBV2|NA|TRBJ2-1
TGTGCCAGCAGTGGTAGGCCCACCTCCAATGAGCAGTTCTTC
CASSGRPTSNEQFF
>few|TRBV25-1|NA|TRBJ2-5
TGTGCCAGCAGTAAGAGCCAAGAGACCCAGTACTTC
CASSKSQETQYF
>NA|TRBV30|NA|TRBJ2-7
TGTGCCTGGAGACGCGTCGGAATAAAATTTAACGAGCAGTACTTC
CAWRRVGIKFNEQYF
>few|TRBV5-1|NA|TRBJ1-5
TGCGCCAGCAGCTTGGGGCCGGGCCAGCCCCAGCATTTT
CASSLGPGQPQHF
>NA|TRBV30|TRBD2|TRBJ2-1
TGTGCCTGGGAATGGGCGAGCGGGAGTTACAATGAGCAGTTCTTC
CAWEWASGSYNEQFF
>few|TRBV7-9|TRBD1|TRBJ2-5
TGTGCCAGCAGCTTCGGACAGGCTGCTCAAGAGACCCAGTACTTC
CASSFGQAAQETQYF
>NA|TRBV7-9|TRBD2|TRBJ2-4
TGTGCCAGCAGATCCACACTAGCGACCGGGGACATTCAGTACTTC
CASRSTLATGDIQYF
>few|TRBV30|TRBD2|TRBJ2-1
TGTGCCTGGAACCCTAGCGGGAGTGCCAATGAGCAGTTCTTC
CAWNPSGSANEQFF
>NA|TRBV7-2|TRBD2|TRBJ2-7
TGTGCCAGCAGCTTAGGCAGCGGGAGGGTTCGGGAGCAGTACTTC
CASSLGSGRVREQYF
>NA|TRBV4-3|TRBD2|TRBJ2-3
TGCGCCAGCAGCCCAGTACTCCCGGGACTAGCGGGAGCGCAGTATTTT
CASSPVLPGLAGAQYF
>NA|TRBV29-1|TRBD2|TRBJ2-3
TGCAGCGGTGGGGAGGGCGGGACAGATACGCAGTATTTT
CSGGEGGTDTQYF
>NA|TRBV7-2|NA|TRBJ2-1
TGTGCCAGCGATCGACGCTACAATGAGCAGTTCTTC
CASDRRYNEQFF
>NA|TRBV27|TRBD1|TRBJ2-7
TGTGCCAGCAGTGACCCGGGACAGGGGTACGAGCAGTACTTC
CASSDPGQGYEQYF
>few|TRBV29-1|TRBD2|TRBJ2-7
TGCAGCGTGATGGGACTAGCGGCAACTAACGAGCAGTACTTC
CSVMGLAATNEQYF
>few|TRBV15|TRBD2|TRBJ2-1
TGTGCCACCACTCAGTCGGCGGGAGGGAGATTCAATGAGCAGTTCTTC
CATTQSAGGRFNEQFF
>few|TRBV10-3|NA|TRBJ2-5
TGTGCCATCAGTGAGGCCGCCAGCCAAGAGACCCAGTACTTC
CAISEAASQETQYF
>NA|TRBV7-9|NA|TRBJ2-1
TGTGCCAGCAGCTCCCTACCCGCGACTAGTCGGGAGCAGTTCTTC
CASSSLPATSREQFF
>NA|TRBV2|TRBD1|TRBJ2-1
TGTGCCAGCAGCCCGGACAGGCAAACCTACAATGAGCAGTTCTTC
CASSPDRQTYNEQFF
>NA|TRBV7-2|NA|TRBJ2-2
TGTGCCAGCAGCCAGAGATTTGGATTGGACACCGGGGAGCTGTTTTTT
CASSQRFGLDTGELFF
>NA|TRBV28|NA|TRBJ2-7
TGTGCCAGCAGTTTGGGTCAGGGCTCCCACGAGCAGTACTTC
CASSLGQGSHEQYF
>few|TRBV9|NA|TRBJ2-7
TGTGCCAGCAGCCCCACAGGAATCTACGAGCAGTACTTC
CASSPTGIYEQYF
>few|TRBV5-4|NA|TRBJ2-4
TGTGCCAGCAGCCCGGACAGCTCTTTAGCCAAAAACATTCAGTACTTC
CASSPDSSLAKNIQYF
>NA|TRBV28|NA|TRBJ2-1
TGTGCCAGCAGTCTTACACCCCTCCGAGAGGGCCGGGGTGAGCAGTTCTTC
CASSLTPLREGRGEQFF
>NA|TRBV7-8|NA|TRBJ1-1
TGTGCCAGCACACGGCAGAACACTGAAGCTTTCTTT
CASTRQNTEAFF
>few|TRBV27|TRBD2|TRBJ2-5
TGTGCCAGCAGAAGGGGAGGGCAAGAGACCCAGTACTTC
CASRRGGQETQYF
>NA|TRBV30|TRBD1|TRBJ1-2
TGTGCCTGGACCCCGGACAGGGGGTATGGCTACACCTTC
CAWTPDRGYGYTF